These 27 T cell receptor beta chains originate from one sample sequenced in a study of T cells in lung cancer brain metastases. Here immunoSEQ multiplex PCR was the method, and the copy in TCRdb shows in-frame clones only, minus some. The sample has around 5,000 clones; 87% are singletons. The material sequenced was tumor tissue from the primary lung tumor. The source is a woman aged 45 to 65 with non-small cell lung cancer.

The V gene is TRBV7-9, the J gene TRBJ1-4, with unresolved D. The germline V gene encodes CDR1 SEHNR and CDR2 FQNEAQ (reference sequence). The CDR3 length is 15 residues. Trimming removed 7 bases at V and 4 bases at J, with 16 bases between. The CDR3: CASNSDSMFNEKLFF. CDR3 nucleotides: TGTGCCAGCAACTCAGATAGCATGTTTAATGAAAAACTGTTTTTT. Together with reference TRBV7-9 and TRBJ1-4, the CDR3 gives the full variable domain: DTGVSQNPRHKITKRGQNVTFRCDPISEHNRLYWYRQTLGQGPEFLTYFQNEAQLEKSRLLSDRFSAERPKGSFSTLEIQRTEQGDSAMYLCASNSDSMFNEKLFFGSGTQLSVL.

This chain joins TRBV9 and TRBJ2-2; possibly TRBD2 for D (6 bases). The V gene lost 3 bases and the J gene lost 6 bases, with 15 bases spanning the gap. This CDR3 is built from 15 residues. Germline V gives CDR1 SGDLS, CDR2 YYNGEE. CDR3 sequence: CASSGDLYLSGELFF. As DNA, the CDR3 is TGTGCCAGCAGCGGGGACTTATATCTGTCCGGGGAGCTGTTTTTT.

This chain uses TRBV14 with TRBJ2-6, with 9 bases aligning to TRBD1. CDR3 length: 19 amino acids. The J segment lost 0 bases and the V segment lost 4 bases, leaving 10 bases of the junction unmatched. CDR1 and CDR2 (germline): SGHDN, FVKESK. The CDR3 DNA follows: TGTGCCAGCAGCCCCGACCGGGACAGGGATTCCTCTGGGGCCAACGTCCTGACTTTC. Encoded protein: CASSPDRDRDSSGANVLTF.

Points on this clone: The germline gene is not matched at one end of the junction; a read error may be the cause. This same CDR3 is encoded by further DNA sequences in the sample. The chain uses TRBV19 and TRBJ2-2; 11 bases are a match to TRBD2. Germline CDR1 reads LNHDA; CDR2 reads SQIVND (reference sequence). The CDR3 contains 17 residues. The CDR3 DNA sequence: TGTGCCAGTAGTAAAATAGCGGGAGGGCCGAACACCGGGGAGCTATTTTTT. This encodes CASSKIAGGPNTGELFF.

This clone turned up a few times. The V gene is TRBV5-6, the J gene TRBJ1-1; TRBD1 aligns across 7 bases. The CDR3 consists of 15 residues. V was pared by 2 bases and J by 2 bases, with 6 bases of the junction left unmatched. CDR1 and CDR2 from the germline V gene are SGHDT and YYEEEE. The CDR3 DNA reads TGTGCCAGCAGCTTCTACAGGGGTAGAAACACTGAAGCTTTCTTT. Its protein product is CASSFYRGRNTEAFF.

The J gene is TRBJ2-1, the V gene TRBV2; 9 nucleotides agree with TRBD1. V was pared by 9 bases and J by 6 bases, with 21 bases of the junction left unmatched. CDR1 is SNHLY, CDR2 FYNNEI, per germline. CDR3 length: 18 amino acids. The CDR3 sequence is CASGQGPYVGAGGNEQFF. The CDR3 DNA sequence: TGTGCCAGTGGACAGGGGCCTTATGTAGGAGCGGGTGGCAATGAGCAGTTCTTC.

This sequence joins TRBV6-5 and TRBJ1-3; D may be TRBD1 (6 bases). The CDR3 runs 15 residues. V was shortened by 5 bases and J by 10 bases, with 21 bases between the two germline ends. Germline loops: CDR1 MNHEY, CDR2 SVGAGI. The chain's CDR3 is CASSPVRGQGGTIYF. In nucleotides, the CDR3 is TGTGCCAGCAGTCCCGTCAGGGGCCAGGGAGGGACCATATATTTT.

The rearrangement links TRBV7-9 to TRBJ2-1, with D uncertain. Trimming removed 5 bases at V and 3 bases at J, with 5 bases between. Germline V gene lookup returns CDR1 SEHNR and CDR2 FQNEAQ (reference sequence). The CDR3 sequence is 12 residues long. CDR3 in amino acids: CASSRLYNEQFF. The CDR3 region has the DNA TGTGCCAGCAGCCGACTCTACAATGAGCAGTTCTTC.

The gene calls are TRBV7-2 and TRBJ2-5; D might be TRBD2 (5 bases). The germline V and J ends were trimmed by 5 bases and 11 bases, with 12 bases remaining between them. The length of the CDR3 is 11 residues. In germline, CDR1 is SGHTA, CDR2 FQGNSA. CDR3 sequence reads: CASSLGAAQYF. DNA of the CDR3: TGTGCCAGCAGCCTCGGAGCGGCTCAGTACTTC.

V gene TRBV5-1 combines with J gene TRBJ2-3; 7 bases agree with TRBD2. The CDR3 consists of 13 residues. In germline, CDR1 is SGHRS, CDR2 YFSETQ. The ends lost 5 bases at V and 6 bases at J; junction bases unmatched: 6. CDR3: CASRKGRGDTQYF. Here the CDR3 DNA reads TGCGCCAGCAGAAAGGGGCGGGGGGATACGCAGTATTTT. Full variable domain (rest looked up from reference TRBV5-1 and TRBJ2-3): KAGVTQTPRYLIKTRGQQVTLSCSPISGHRSVSWYQQTPGQGLQFLFEYFSETQRNKGNFPGRFSGRQFSNSRSEMNVSTLELGDSALYLCASRKGRGDTQYFGPGTRLTVL.

The rearrangement links TRBV5-6 to TRBJ1-2; 9 bases are shared with TRBD1. The ends lost 4 bases at V and 4 bases at J; junction bases unmatched: 5. The CDR3 is made up of 14 amino acids. Germline CDR1 and CDR2: SGHDT and YYEEEE. This CDR3 reads CASSPLTGGYGYTF. The CDR3 DNA is TGTGCCAGCAGCCCCCTGACAGGGGGCTATGGCTACACCTTC.

The chain links TRBV11-3 to TRBJ1-1; D gene ambiguous. Per germline, CDR1 SGHNT and CDR2 YENEEA. The CDR3 sequence is 11 residues long. With 5 bases removed from V and 1 base from J, the gap between germline ends came to 2 bases. CDR3 in DNA: TGTGCCAGCAGCGAGAACACTGAAGCTTTCTTT. This sequence encodes CASSENTEAFF. Together with reference TRBV11-3 and TRBJ1-1, the CDR3 gives the full variable domain: EAGVVQSPRYKIIEKKQPVAFWCNPISGHNTLYWYLQNLGQGPELLIRYENEEAVDDSQLPKDRFSAERLKGVDSTLKIQPAELGDSAVYLCASSENTEAFFGQGTRLTVV.

With respect to this clone: Other DNA sequences from this sample encode an identical CDR3 as well. This chain uses TRBV29-1 with TRBJ1-2, with D unresolved. The CDR3 sequence is 12 residues long. V lost 4 bases and J lost 4, with 10 bases in between. Germline V lookup: CDR1 SQVTM, CDR2 ANQGSEA. This chain's CDR3 is CSVGIGVYGYTF. The CDR3 DNA is TGCAGCGTTGGGATCGGGGTCTATGGCTACACCTTC. The whole variable domain, filled in from reference TRBV29-1 and TRBJ1-2, reads SAVISQKPSRDICQRGTSLTIQCQVDSQVTMMFWYRQQPGQSLTLIATANQGSEATYESGFVIDKFPISRPNLTFSTLTVSNMSPEDSSIYLCSVGIGVYGYTFGSGTRLTVV.

The chain uses TRBV11-3 and TRBJ2-3, with 7 nucleotides matching TRBD2. The germline CDR1 and CDR2 sequences are SGHNT and YENEEA. Trimming cost V 8 bases and J 7 bases; bases outside gene matches: 12. There are 14 residues in the CDR3. The CDR3 loop is CASGSELASYTQYF. CDR3 nucleotides: TGTGCCAGCGGGTCTGAACTAGCGTCGTATACGCAGTATTTT.

This chain joins TRBV11-2 and TRBJ2-7, with D maybe TRBD1 (6 bases). Trimming took 5 bases from V and 4 from J, leaving 18 bases between them. Germline V gene sequence: CDR1 SGHAT, CDR2 FQNNGV. The CDR3 contains 15 residues. CDR3: CASSRIQSGAYEQYV. DNA of the CDR3: TGTGCCAGCAGCCGGATCCAATCAGGGGCGTACGAGCAGTACGTC.

J is TRBJ2-5 and V is TRBV21-1; the table's D call of TRBD1 was not tested on the DNA. TRBV21-1 is a documented pseudogene. This CDR3 is 13 amino acids long. The CDR3 region is CASSNLGAETQYF. In DNA form, the CDR3 reads TGTGCCAGCAGCAATTTGGGGGCTGAGACCCAGTACTTC.

The V call is TRBV14, the J call TRBJ2-1; no reliable D call. Trimming took 6 bases from V and 8 from J, leaving 14 bases between them. This CDR3 has 13 amino acids. Germline V gene sequence: CDR1 SGHDN, CDR2 FVKESK. The CDR3 coding sequence is TGTGCCAGCAGGGGCGAAGGGCACTATGAGCAGTTCTTC. This sequence encodes CASRGEGHYEQFF.

This chain joins TRBV25-1 and TRBJ2-1; 8 bases fit TRBD1. After removal of 3 bases from V and 4 bases from J, the junction contained 5 bases not matched to a gene. Looked up from germline, CDR1 is MGHDK and CDR2 is SYGVNS. The length of the CDR3 is 15 residues. DNA for the CDR3: TGTGCCAGCAGTGAGTCAGGGGGCTTTTACAATGAGCAGTTCTTC. Amino acids: CASSESGGFYNEQFF.

The V call is TRBV29-1, the J call TRBJ2-1; 11 nucleotides align to TRBD2. Unmatched junction bases numbered 7, after V lost 4 bases and J lost 5 bases. This CDR3 has 15 amino acids. CDR1 SQVTM and CDR2 ANQGSEA come from the germline V gene. CDR3 amino acids: CSVVYTSGGNNEQFF. The DNA for the CDR3 is TGCAGCGTTGTATATACTAGCGGGGGTAACAATGAGCAGTTCTTC.

The rearrangement joins TRBV4-1 to TRBJ2-1; TRBD2 matches at 14 bases. Trimming took 0 bases from V and 15 from J; bases not matched to a gene: 10. Looked up from germline, CDR1 is MGHRA and CDR2 is YSYEKL. This CDR3 is 16 amino acids long. The CDR3, as DNA: TGCGCCAGCAGCCAAGATGCTGGACTAGCGGGAGGTATTCGGTTCTTC. As protein: CASSQDAGLAGGIRFF.

The V call is TRBV19, the J call TRBJ2-1, with D maybe TRBD2 (5 bases). Trimming left V 2 bases short and J 0 bases short, with 14 bases between. Germline-derived CDR1 and CDR2 are LNHDA and SQIVND (reference sequence). CDR3 length: 17 amino acids. CDR3 bases: TGTGCCAGTAGTATAACGGGGTTCGAGATCTCCTACAATGAGCAGTTCTTC. Amino acids: CASSITGFEISYNEQFF.

V gene TRBV11-3 combines with J gene TRBJ2-4; 9 positions agree with TRBD1. Germline trimming cut 0 bases from V and 7 bases from J; bases unmatched to any gene: 1. This CDR3 has 14 residues. Germline assignment: CDR1 SGHNT and CDR2 YENEEA. The CDR3 sequence: CASSLDGTGNIQYF. The CDR3 region has the DNA TGTGCCAGCAGCTTAGATGGGACAGGGAACATTCAGTACTTC. The full variable domain, in which reference TRBV11-3 and TRBJ2-4 provide the parts outside the CDR3, is EAGVVQSPRYKIIEKKQPVAFWCNPISGHNTLYWYLQNLGQGPELLIRYENEEAVDDSQLPKDRFSAERLKGVDSTLKIQPAELGDSAVYLCASSLDGTGNIQYFGAGTRLSVL.

This clone is a singleton in its sample. The V gene is TRBV19, the J gene TRBJ2-1; D is uncertain. The CDR3 extends over 18 amino acids. V was cut by 0 bases and J by 4 bases, with 19 bases left in between. The germline CDR1 and CDR2 sequences are LNHDA and SQIVND (reference sequence). The CDR3 protein is CASSIDLETPLLYNEQFF. For the CDR3, the DNA is TGTGCCAGTAGTATAGATCTGGAGACTCCGCTCCTTTACAATGAGCAGTTCTTC.

This chain joins TRBV18 and TRBJ2-5; 8 nucleotides align to TRBD1. This CDR3 comprises 14 residues. Trimming cost V 4 bases and J 2 bases; bases outside gene matches: 3. Germline CDR1 KGHSH, CDR2 LQKENI. The CDR3 nucleotides read TGTGCCAGCTCACACGGGACAGGTCAAGAGACCCAGTACTTC. Residues: CASSHGTGQETQYF.

The rearrangement uses TRBV6-6 and TRBJ1-3, with 10 bases lining up with TRBD1. The CDR3 spans 15 residues. The trim removed 5 bases at V and 2 bases at J, leaving 3 bases unmatched. Germline V CDR1 and CDR2: MNHNY, SVGAGI (reference sequence). CDR3 protein: CASSPDRGPGNTIYF. For the CDR3, the DNA is TGTGCCAGCAGTCCCGACAGGGGGCCTGGAAACACCATATATTTT.

The V gene is TRBV13, the J gene TRBJ2-5; no definite D call. Per the germline V gene, CDR1 is PRHDT and CDR2 is FYEKMQ (reference sequence). CDR3 length equals 10 residues. The germline V and J ends were trimmed by 5 bases and 5 bases, with 3 bases remaining between them. The DNA for the CDR3 is TGTGCCAGCAGCACCGAGACCCAGTACTTC. It is translated as CASSTETQYF.

The chain is built from TRBV11-3 and TRBJ2-1, with D perhaps matching TRBD2 (6 bases). V was trimmed by 3 bases and J by 7 bases, leaving 7 bases between them. This CDR3 region has 12 residues. The germline V gene encodes CDR1 SGHNT and CDR2 YENEEA. The CDR3 here is CASSLEGNEQFF. The CDR3 DNA reads TGTGCCAGCAGCTTGGAGGGAAATGAGCAGTTCTTC.